Each of the 4 T cell receptor beta chains below was sequenced from the same sample in a study of regulatory T cells in long-lasting Graves disease. Time point: persistent/refractory GD, antithyroid drugs over 5 years with positive TRAb. From RNA extracted from PBMCs, the TCR library was made. Construction of TCR beta libraries relied on iRepertoire HTBI primers and on Arm-PCR targeting CDR3 regions. TCRdb re-derived calls from the multiplex PCR reads in MiXCR, one entry per CDR3 protein. The sample lists a few hundred thousand distinct CDR3 sequences, roughly 25% occurring once. The sequencing used peripheral blood mononuclear cells (PBMCs), collected when the disease was refractory, from a patient treated with antithyroid drugs. These receptors were collected from a woman between 40 and 50 years old with Graves disease.

This rearrangement joins TRBV29-1 to TRBJ2-1; D unresolved. The V end lost 0 bases, the J end lost 13 bases, and 19 bases lay between the germline ends. Germline V gives CDR1 SQVTM, CDR2 ANQGSEA. The CDR3 totals 14 residues. The CDR3 loop is CSVEDPETATRQFF. The CDR3 DNA reads TGCAGCGTTGAAGATCCAGAGACTGCAACCAGACAGTTCTTC.

A few counts support this clonotype. J is TRBJ1-1 and V is TRBV6-1, with D perhaps TRBD1 (5 bases). CDR1 and CDR2 (germline): MNHNS, SASEGT. This CDR3 is 18 amino acids long. Trimming shortened V by 7 bases and J by 0 bases, and 24 bases separated the two germline ends. CDR3 protein: CASTNYRQLTPLNTEAFF. The CDR3 DNA follows: TGTGCCAGCACCAACTATCGACAGCTTACCCCGTTGAACACTGAAGCTTTCTTT.

The J gene is TRBJ1-1, the V gene TRBV29-1; D might be TRBD1 (5 bases). This CDR3 is built from 12 residues. V was clipped by 7 bases and J by 4 bases, with 13 bases between them. Looked up from germline, CDR1 is SQVTM and CDR2 is ANQGSEA. CDR3 coding DNA: TGCAGCGCCGTGTCAGGGAGCACTGAAGCTTTCTTT. Translation gives CSAVSGSTEAFF.

A word on this clonotype: A much larger clone sits a single nucleotide away, making a read error possible. The chain couples TRBV20-1 to TRBJ2-5; the D is unclear. The CDR3 has 19 residues. Trimming took 3 bases from V and 9 from J, leaving 35 bases between them. Germline V gene lookup returns CDR1 DFQATT and CDR2 SNEGSKA (reference sequence). CDR3: CSASVSDGYVSYQEKAQYF. The CDR3 DNA sequence: TGCAGTGCTAGTGTGAGCGATGGATACGTGAGCTACCAAGAGAAAGCCCAGTACTTC.